The next 15 T cell receptor beta chains were all read from a single sample in a study of Graves' ophthalmopathy and Graves' hyperthyroidism. Using RNA transcripts, the TCR beta CDR3 regions were amplified. HTBI primers were used in a first-round RT-PCR, which preceded a second-round multiplex PCR. TCRdb recomputed calls from the multiplex PCR reads with MiXCR, one row per CDR3 protein. The sample lists 300,000 to 350,000 distinct CDR3 sequences, about a sixth occurring once. Sample: peripheral blood. These receptors were collected from an adult man with Graves' ophthalmopathy.

In its sample, this clonotype was seen many times. The V and J genes are TRBV28 and TRBJ2-7; no clear D. The CDR3 is 12 amino acids. V was cut by 10 bases and J by 3 bases, with 13 bases left in between. Germline CDR1 is MDHEN and CDR2 is SYDVKM. CDR3 DNA: TGTGCCACCCGCAGCTGGGGCTACGAGCAGTACTTC. This gives the protein CATRSWGYEQYF.

V is TRBV7-4 and J is TRBJ2-7, with TRBD2 as a possible D gene (6 bases). The DNA end lines up better with TRBJ2-1; the J call may be wrong. This CDR3 has 16 residues. Germline CDR1 reads SGHVT; CDR2 reads SQSDAQ. CDR3 residues: CASSLSSVETSYEQFF. The CDR3 nucleotides are TGTGCCAGCAGCTTATCTAGCGTGGAAACCTCCTACGAGCAGTTCTTC.

This clonotype was seen only once. This chain connects TRBV7-9 to TRBJ2-5; TRBD1 aligns across 7 bases. CDR1 and CDR2 (germline): SEHNR, FQNEAQ (reference sequence). This CDR3 is built from 14 residues. J was trimmed by 4 bases and V by 6 bases; bases with no gene match: 8. CDR3 protein: CASRITGARETQYF. CDR3 coding DNA: TGTGCCAGCAGGATAACAGGGGCCAGAGAGACCCAGTACTTC.

In this sample, this clonotype turned up many times. V is TRBV11-2 and J is TRBJ2-4; 11 bases agree with TRBD1. CDR1 and CDR2 from the germline V gene are SGHAT and FQNNGV. V dropped 1 base and J dropped 12; count of bases not matched to a gene: 8. The CDR3 has 15 amino acids. The DNA for the CDR3 is TGTGCCAGCAGCTTAGGGACAGGGGGCGTCCTACGTCAGTACTTC. Protein sequence: CASSLGTGGVLRQYF.

About this clonotype itself: A read error may account for a junction end that differs from germline. The V and J genes are TRBV9 and TRBJ2-5; D could derive from TRBD1 or TRBD2 (5 bases each). This CDR3 has 13 amino acids. In germline, CDR1 is SGDLS, CDR2 YYNGEE. CDR3 nucleotides: TGTGCCAGGGGATCTCAGGGTGGGGAGACTCAGTACTTC. Protein sequence: CARGSQGGETQYF.

This clonotype was found many times. This chain uses TRBV30 with TRBJ2-5; TRBD2 might be the D (5 bases). This CDR3 has 13 residues. Germline loops: CDR1 GTSNPN, CDR2 SVGIG (reference sequence). V lost 3 bases and J 5 bases, leaving 13 bases between the germline ends. CDR3 nucleotide sequence: TGTGCCTGGAGCGGGAAGGGTGCTGAGACCCAGTACTTC. Encoded protein: CAWSGKGAETQYF.

In DNA form, the CDR3 reads TGTGCCAGCAGTTACCCGTCACCCATAAACTTTGAAGCTTTCTTT. Protein sequence: CASSYPSPINFEAFF. This chain joins TRBV6-2 or TRBV6-3 and TRBJ1-1; D uncertain. This CDR3 region has 15 residues. Germline V gene lookup returns CDR1 MNHEY and CDR2 SVGEGT. V lost 2 bases and J 7 bases, leaving 17 bases between the germline ends.

This clonotype showed up many times. This rearrangement joins TRBV3-1 to TRBJ2-7, with TRBD1 matching over 7 bases. Trimming removed 4 bases from V and 9 bases from J; junction bases left unmatched: 9. CDR1 is LGHDT, CDR2 YNNKEL, per germline (reference sequence). The CDR3 consists of 13 residues. Here the CDR3 reads CASSLDRVQGQYF. The CDR3 DNA reads as TGTGCCAGCAGCCTTGACAGGGTTCAGGGGCAGTACTTC.

This clonotype showed up many times. The chain has TRBV6-5 and TRBJ1-1; D gene uncertain. The CDR3 is 11 residues long. V lost 7 bases and J 0 bases, leaving 3 bases between the germline ends. The germline V gene has CDR1 MNHEY and CDR2 SVGAGI. Here the CDR3 reads CASMLNTEAFF. The CDR3 DNA reads TGTGCCAGCATGTTGAACACTGAAGCTTTCTTT.

With respect to this clonotype: This sequence may be a read error, since a much larger clone differs from it by one base. The chain has TRBV30 and TRBJ2-7; the match to TRBD2 covers 7 bases. Germline V gene sequence: CDR1 GTSNPN, CDR2 SVGIG (reference sequence). The CDR3 runs to 15 residues. This CDR3 reads CAWSVDPAGLYEQCF. CDR3 nucleotides: TGTGCCTGGAGTGTAGATCCAGCGGGACTATACGAGCAGTGCTTC.

Turning to this clonotype: A read error is possible here, since a much larger clone lies one base away. The chain carries TRBV24-1 and TRBJ2-3; D gene ambiguous. CDR3 length equals 15 residues. In germline, CDR1 is KGHDR, CDR2 SFDVKD. V lost 3 bases and J lost 4, with 13 bases in between. The DNA for the CDR3 is TGTGCCACCAGTGATCCCGTCCAGGCCCCAGATACGCAGTATTTT. Translation: CATSDPVQAPDTQYF.

This clonotype was seen at least ten times. The chain employs TRBV2 and TRBJ2-5, with 10 bases lining up with TRBD1. The CDR3 covers 13 residues. Per the germline V gene, CDR1 is SNHLY and CDR2 is FYNNEI. With V trimmed by 7 bases and J by 7 bases, 6 bases remained unmatched. CDR3 bases: TGTGCCAGCAAGTGGACAGGGGGGTCGACCCAGTACTTC. Translated: CASKWTGGSTQYF.

Of note for this clonotype: A clone one base away is much larger, so this may be a read error. V and J are TRBV4-2 and TRBJ2-5; possible D gene TRBD1, 7 bases. Germline assignment: CDR1 LGHNA and CDR2 YNFKEQ. V lost 1 base, J lost 3 bases, and 18 bases lay in between. This CDR3 spans 17 amino acids. The CDR3 loop reads CASSQGDSRGAEETQYF. In DNA, the CDR3 is TGTGCCAGCAGCCAAGGGGATAGCAGGGGGGCCGAAGAGACCCAGTACTTC.

The rearrangement uses TRBV19 and TRBJ1-2; 7 bases agree with TRBD1. V gave up 5 bases and J gave up 0 bases; unmatched junction bases: 6. Germline V gene lookup returns CDR1 LNHDA and CDR2 SQIVND (reference sequence). The length of the CDR3 is 15 residues. CDR3 bases: TGTGCCAGTAGTTCGGGACAGACGACTAACTATGGCTACACCTTC. This translates into CASSSGQTTNYGYTF. Full variable domain (rest looked up from reference TRBV19 and TRBJ1-2): DGGITQSPKYLFRKEGQNVTLSCEQNLNHDAMYWYRQDPGQGLRLIYYSQIVNDFQKGDIAEGYSVSREKKESFPLTVTSAQKNPTAFYLCASSSGQTTNYGYTFGSGTRLTVV.

This clonotype was observed at least ten times. The CDR3 loop is CASSFRRAAEQYF. CDR3 DNA sequence: TGTGCCAGCAGTTTTAGGAGGGCTGCCGAGCAGTACTTC. J is TRBJ2-7 and V is TRBV28, with TRBD2 as a possible D gene (6 bases). Germline lookup yields CDR1 MDHEN and CDR2 SYDVKM. The CDR3 sequence is 13 residues long. V was cut by 3 bases and J by 6 bases, with 12 bases left in between.